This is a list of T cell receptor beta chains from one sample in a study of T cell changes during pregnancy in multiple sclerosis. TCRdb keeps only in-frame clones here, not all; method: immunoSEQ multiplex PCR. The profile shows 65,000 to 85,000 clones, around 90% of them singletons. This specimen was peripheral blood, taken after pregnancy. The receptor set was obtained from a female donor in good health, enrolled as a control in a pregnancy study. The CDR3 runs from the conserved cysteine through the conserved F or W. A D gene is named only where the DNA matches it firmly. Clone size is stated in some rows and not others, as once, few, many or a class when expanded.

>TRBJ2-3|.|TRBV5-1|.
TGCGCCAGCAGCATTACAGGGACAGATACGCAGTATTTT
CASSITGTDTQYF
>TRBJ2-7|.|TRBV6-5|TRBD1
TGTGCCAGCAGGACGACAGGGGGCAACGAGCAGTACTTC
CASRTTGGNEQYF
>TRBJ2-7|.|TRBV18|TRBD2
TGTGCCAGCTCACCGACTAGCGAGGGATCCTACGAGCAGTACTTC
CASSPTSEGSYEQYF
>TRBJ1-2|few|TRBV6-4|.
TGTGCCAGCAGTGCAGAGGGCGCCGCCTCGACGGGTGGCTACACCTTC
CASSAEGAASTGGYTF
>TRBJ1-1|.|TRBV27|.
TGTGCCAGCAGTTTCGGTCAGGGAAACACTGAAGCTTTCTTT
CASSFGQGNTEAFF
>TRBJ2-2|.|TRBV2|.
TGTGCCAGCGGTAGCGTCGGGCCCGGGGAGCTGTTTTTT
CASGSVGPGELFF
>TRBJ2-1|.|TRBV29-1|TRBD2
TGCAGCGTTCGGGTTACCGGGACTAGCGGGAATGAGCAGTTCTTC
CSVRVTGTSGNEQFF
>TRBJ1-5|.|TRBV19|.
TGTGCCAGTAGCCTGGACAGATGGGATAATCAGCCCCAGCATTTT
CASSLDRWDNQPQHF
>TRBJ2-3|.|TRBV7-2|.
TGTGCCAGCAGCTTAGTAATTGCAGATACGCAGTATTTT
CASSLVIADTQYF
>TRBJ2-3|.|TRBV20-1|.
TGCACCGCGACTAGCACAGATACGCAGTATTTT
CTATSTDTQYF
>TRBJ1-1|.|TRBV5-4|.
TGTGCCAGCAGCTTGGACAGGGCTGACACTGAAGCTTTCTTT
CASSLDRADTEAFF
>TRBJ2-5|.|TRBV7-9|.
TGTGCCAGCAGCTTAGTCTCAGGGATCCAAGAGACCCAGTACTTC
CASSLVSGIQETQYF
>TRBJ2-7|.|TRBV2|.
TGTGCCAGCGACCCCGGGTCGGGCTACGAGCAGTACTTC
CASDPGSGYEQYF
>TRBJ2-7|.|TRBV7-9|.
TGTGCCAGCAGCCCCCCCCAGGGGAGCTACGAGCAGTACTTC
CASSPPQGSYEQYF
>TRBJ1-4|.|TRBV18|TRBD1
TGTGCCAGCTCACCCGCAGGGACAGGGGAAAAACTGTTTTTT
CASSPAGTGEKLFF
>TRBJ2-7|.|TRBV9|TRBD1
TGTGCCAGCAGCGGCGGGACAGGGGGAAGGTACGAGCAGTACTTC
CASSGGTGGRYEQYF
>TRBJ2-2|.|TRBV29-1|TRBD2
TGCAGCGTTGACCCTAGCGGGACGGGCGGGGAGCTGTTTTTT
CSVDPSGTGGELFF
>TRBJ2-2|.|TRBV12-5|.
TGTGCTAGTGGTTTGGGAGCCGGGATTAACACCGGGGAGCTGTTTTTT
CASGLGAGINTGELFF
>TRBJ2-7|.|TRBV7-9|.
TGTGCCAGCAGCGGGGAGCAGGATTTGGAGCAGTACTTC
CASSGEQDLEQYF
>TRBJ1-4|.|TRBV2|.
TGTGCCAGCAGTGAAACAGATTATTTTAATGAAAAACTGTTTTTT
CASSETDYFNEKLFF
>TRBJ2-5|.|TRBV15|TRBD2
TGTGCCACCAGCAGACCTAGCGGGGGATCGGAGACCCAGTACTTC
CATSRPSGGSETQYF
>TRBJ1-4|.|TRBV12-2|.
TGTGCAAGTCGCTTAGTCGGCTTGAGACCCGGGACAGGGTTAGGAAAACTGTTTTTT
CASRLVGLRPGTGLGKLFF
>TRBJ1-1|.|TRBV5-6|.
TGTGCCAGCAGCTTGGGGACAGCCGGCGGGTTAGACACTGAAGCTTTCTTT
CASSLGTAGGLDTEAFF